Listed below are T cell receptor beta chains from one sample, sequenced in a study of technical replicates of blood from a handful of donors. TCRdb keeps only in-frame clones here, not all; method: immunoSEQ multiplex PCR. Of tens of thousands of clones listed, approximately 96% are singletons. Sequenced: T cells isolated from PBMCs. Every receptor here comes from a human donor in good health. Each CDR3 is given with its conserved first and last residue. D genes are given only for firm matches. A clone size is listed for some rows: how often the clone was seen (once, few, many), or a class if it is expanded.

d_gene | j_gene | abundance | v_gene | CDR3aa | CDR3nt
- | TRBJ2-7 | - | TRBV7-9 | CASSFTISSEQYF | TGTGCCAGCAGCTTCACTATCTCTTCCGAGCAGTACTTC
TRBD2 | TRBJ2-1 | - | TRBV6-1 | CASSEEGLAGGYNEQFF | TGTGCCAGCAGTGAAGAGGGACTAGCGGGAGGCTACAATGAGCAGTTCTTC
TRBD2 | TRBJ2-5 | - | TRBV13 | CASSLGASGRRETQYF | TGTGCCAGCAGCTTAGGGGCTAGCGGGAGGAGGGAGACCCAGTACTTC
TRBD2 | TRBJ2-5 | once | TRBV7-7 | CASSPVSGGNQETQYF | TGTGCTAGCAGCCCCGTTTCGGGGGGTAACCAAGAGACCCAGTACTTC
TRBD1 | TRBJ2-7 | - | TRBV5-4 | CASSLGQGKRYEQYF | TGTGCCAGCAGCTTGGGACAGGGTAAACGCTACGAGCAGTACTTC
- | TRBJ1-1 | few | TRBV28 | CASSFTGNTEAFF | TGTGCCAGCAGTTTCACAGGGAACACTGAAGCTTTCTTT
TRBD1 | TRBJ2-7 | - | TRBV4-3 | CASSQGTGGAYEQYF | TGCGCCAGCAGCCAAGGGACAGGGGGTGCCTACGAGCAGTACTTC
- | TRBJ2-7 | - | TRBV7-2 | CASSLGFLYEQYF | TGTGCCAGCAGCTTAGGTTTCCTCTACGAGCAGTACTTC
- | TRBJ1-2 | - | TRBV19 | CACGVSGGGQNYGYTF | TGTGCGTGTGGGGTTAGTGGAGGCGGACAGAACTATGGCTACACCTTC
- | TRBJ1-1 | once | TRBV4-1 | CASSSLRGEAFF | TGCGCCAGCAGCTCTTTACGGGGGGAAGCTTTCTTT
- | TRBJ2-1 | - | TRBV18 | CASSPRGREGDEQFF | TGTGCCAGCTCACCAAGAGGCAGGGAAGGTGATGAGCAGTTCTTC
TRBD2 | TRBJ2-3 | - | TRBV9 | CASSLGLAVSTDTQYF | TGTGCCAGCAGCTTAGGACTAGCAGTCAGCACAGATACGCAGTATTTT
- | TRBJ2-5 | - | TRBV6-5 | CASSYSQEQETQYF | TGTGCCAGCAGTTACTCACAGGAACAAGAGACCCAGTACTTC
- | TRBJ1-2 | - | TRBV11-2 | CASSLNYAAVNYGYTF | TGTGCCAGCAGCTTAAATTATGCCGCGGTGAACTATGGCTACACCTTC
TRBD2 | TRBJ2-4 | - | TRBV27 | CASQGGRGNIQYF | TGTGCCAGTCAGGGAGGGAGAGGGAACATTCAGTACTTC
- | TRBJ1-5 | - | TRBV27 | CASSLTANQPQHF | TGTGCCAGCAGTTTGACAGCTAATCAGCCCCAGCATTTT
TRBD1 | TRBJ1-2 | - | TRBV6-6 | CASRRGQGDDYGYTF | TGTGCCAGCAGGAGAGGACAGGGGGACGACTATGGCTACACCTTC
- | TRBJ2-5 | once | TRBV20-1 | CSASLQETQYF | TGCAGTGCTAGCCTCCAAGAGACCCAGTACTTC
- | TRBJ2-1 | - | TRBV27 | CASRKTPYNEQFF | TGTGCCAGCAGAAAAACTCCATACAATGAGCAGTTCTTC
- | TRBJ1-2 | - | TRBV19 | CASSPGYGYTF | TGTGCCAGTAGCCCAGGCTATGGCTACACCTTC
TRBD2 | TRBJ2-7 | - | TRBV19 | CASNWGRASDEQYF | TGTGCCAGTAATTGGGGGAGGGCCTCGGACGAGCAGTACTTC
- | TRBJ2-7 | - | TRBV5-4 | CASSLESARSYEQYF | TGTGCCAGCAGCTTGGAGTCTGCGAGGTCCTACGAGCAGTACTTC
- | TRBJ2-7 | - | TRBV20-1 | CSAFLTYEQYF | TGCAGTGCCTTCTTAACCTACGAGCAGTACTTC
TRBD2 | TRBJ2-3 | once | TRBV11-2 | CASSHSGRGTSTDTQYF | TGTGCCAGCAGTCATAGCGGGAGGGGGACTAGCACAGATACGCAGTATTTT
TRBD1 | TRBJ2-7 | - | TRBV9 | CASSFRDSSYEQYF | TGTGCCAGCAGCTTCCGGGACAGCTCCTACGAGCAGTACTTC
TRBD1 | TRBJ2-5 | - | TRBV6-6 | CASSAHDRGMLKTQYF | TGTGCCAGCAGTGCTCATGACAGGGGGATGTTGAAGACCCAGTACTTC
TRBD1 | TRBJ1-5 | - | TRBV7-8 | CASSLDGQDYNQPQHF | TGTGCCAGCAGCTTAGACGGACAGGACTATAATCAGCCCCAGCATTTT
TRBD2 | TRBJ2-1 | - | TRBV7-3 | CASSLNRAGARNEQFF | TGTGCCAGCAGCTTAAATAGAGCGGGGGCTCGGAATGAGCAGTTCTTC
TRBD2 | TRBJ2-1 | once | TRBV5-1 | CASRAPGQVRENNEQFF | TGCGCCAGCCGGGCCCCCGGGCAGGTGCGGGAGAACAATGAGCAGTTCTTC
TRBD1 | TRBJ2-3 | - | TRBV5-1 | CASRQGNTDTQYF | TGCGCCAGTAGACAGGGGAACACAGATACGCAGTATTTT
- | TRBJ1-5 | - | TRBV9 | CASSVAGSQPQHF | TGTGCCAGCAGCGTAGCAGGTAGTCAGCCCCAGCATTTT
- | TRBJ1-2 | - | TRBV29-1 | CSVAAGASYTF | TGCAGCGTTGCGGCAGGGGCTAGCTACACCTTC
- | TRBJ2-2 | once | TRBV5-4 | CATLLKAGELFF | TGTGCCACCTTACTGAAAGCCGGGGAGCTGTTTTTT
TRBD1 | TRBJ1-1 | - | TRBV9 | CASSRSTGGSRTEAFF | TGTGCCAGCAGCCGGAGCACAGGGGGCTCGCGAACTGAAGCTTTCTTT
- | TRBJ2-7 | - | TRBV6-6 | CASSFHRDSYEQYF | TGTGCCAGCAGTTTTCATAGAGATTCCTACGAGCAGTACTTC
- | TRBJ1-2 | - | TRBV5-1 | CASSNGPRAGYYGYTF | TGCGCCAGCTCTAACGGGCCGCGGGCGGGATACTATGGCTACACCTTC
- | TRBJ2-4 | - | TRBV13 | CASGGQRENIQYF | TGTGCCAGTGGGGGACAGCGGGAGAACATTCAGTACTTC
- | TRBJ1-1 | - | TRBV9 | CASSGGMNTEAFF | TGTGCCAGCAGCGGAGGTATGAACACTGAAGCTTTCTTT
- | TRBJ1-2 | - | TRBV18 | CASSQITTPTNYGYTF | TGTGCCAGCTCCCAAATAACGACTCCTACTAACTATGGCTACACCTTC
TRBD2 | TRBJ2-2 | - | TRBV15 | CATSRAGGDTGELFF | TGTGCCACCAGCAGGGCCGGGGGGGACACCGGGGAGCTGTTTTTT
- | TRBJ2-5 | - | TRBV6-5 | CASSLGGVETQYF | TGTGCCAGCAGCCTTGGGGGCGTGGAGACCCAGTACTTC
- | TRBJ2-7 | - | TRBV7-2 | CASSFIQLPYEQYF | TGTGCCAGCAGCTTTATACAGCTGCCCTACGAGCAGTACTTC
TRBD1 | TRBJ2-7 | - | TRBV30 | CAWIRQGGYEQYF | TGTGCCTGGATTAGACAGGGGGGGTACGAGCAGTACTTC
- | TRBJ1-1 | - | TRBV7-3 | CASSLDGQEAFF | TGTGCCAGCAGCTTAGACGGACAGGAAGCTTTCTTT
- | TRBJ2-3 | - | TRBV9 | CASSVGGVGVTDTQYF | TGTGCCAGCAGCGTAGGAGGAGTGGGAGTCACAGATACGCAGTATTTT
TRBD1 | TRBJ2-5 | - | TRBV19 | CASSMTGGNQETQYF | TGTGCCAGTAGTATGACAGGGGGGAACCAAGAGACCCAGTACTTC
TRBD1 | TRBJ2-7 | once | TRBV6-6 | CASILGQGGYEQYF | TGTGCCAGCATTTTAGGACAGGGAGGCTACGAGCAGTACTTC
TRBD2 | TRBJ2-3 | once | TRBV7-3 | CASSVLAGTDTQYF | TGTGCCAGCAGCGTACTAGCGGGCACAGATACGCAGTATTTT
TRBD2 | TRBJ2-1 | - | TRBV9 | CASSPSGRSSYNEQFF | TGTGCCAGCAGCCCTAGCGGGAGAAGCTCCTACAATGAGCAGTTCTTC
TRBD2 | TRBJ2-1 | - | TRBV7-3 | CASTHPSGREFF | TGTGCCAGCACCCACCCTAGCGGGAGGGAGTTCTTC
- | TRBJ2-7 | - | TRBV9 | CASSVDGIYEQYF | TGTGCCAGCAGCGTAGACGGGATCTACGAGCAGTACTTC
- | TRBJ1-2 | - | TRBV29-1 | CSVYRVNYGYTF | TGCAGCGTTTACAGGGTCAACTATGGCTACACCTTC
- | TRBJ2-7 | once | TRBV5-1 | CASSTGTLEYEQYF | TGCGCCAGCAGCACAGGGACACTAGAATACGAGCAGTACTTC
TRBD2 | TRBJ2-7 | - | TRBV6-6 | CASSSAWTSGYEQYF | TGTGCCAGCAGCTCCGCTTGGACTAGCGGGTACGAGCAGTACTTC
- | TRBJ1-1 | few | TRBV11-3 | CASSFGTFSMNTEAFF | TGTGCCAGCAGCTTCGGGACATTTAGCATGAACACTGAAGCTTTCTTT
- | TRBJ1-2 | - | TRBV6-5 | CASWERRYGYTF | TGTGCCAGCTGGGAGAGGCGGTATGGCTACACCTTC
TRBD2 | TRBJ2-2 | - | TRBV6-5 | CASSSVGGHAGELFF | TGTGCCAGCAGTTCCGTGGGAGGGCACGCCGGGGAGCTGTTTTTT
TRBD2 | TRBJ2-3 | - | TRBV5-6 | CASSQGPLAGSTDTQYF | TGTGCCAGCTCCCAGGGGCCCCTAGCGGGGAGCACAGATACGCAGTATTTT
- | TRBJ1-2 | - | TRBV6-1 | CASSEEEVGGRGYTF | TGTGCCAGCAGTGAAGAAGAGGTAGGGGGACGCGGCTACACCTTC
- | TRBJ1-5 | - | TRBV4-3 | CASSQELRSNQPQHF | TGCGCCAGCAGCCAAGAACTCAGGAGCAATCAGCCCCAGCATTTT